A single T cell receptor (beta chain) is shown here with its context. The authors split each subset's genomic DNA evenly across several immunoSEQ plates. Using immunoSEQ multiplex PCR, the repertoire was profiled, and TCRdb retains in-frame clones only, with some absent. The sample lists millions of clones; just over 90% were seen once. The record originates from a study of shared clonotypes between healthy human individuals. Donation came from healthy HIV-negative adults that had no recent acute infections or vaccinations. The CDR3 is 17 residues long. The germline gives CDR1 SGHRS, CDR2 YFSETQ. V gave up 2 bases and J gave up 1 base, with 18 bases separating them.

The clonotype was recovered from a man in his late teens or twenties in good health. Some clones in this sample may be carry-over from other donors' samples. The chain employs TRBV5-1 and TRBJ2-5, with TRBD1 as a possible D gene (6 bases). Sequencing used naive CD4+ T cells from PBMCs. Noted subset: CD45RA+ positively selected. The CDR3 DNA follows: TGCGCCAGCAGCTTACAGGGCCGCCACCCCCCCCAAGAGACCCAGTACTTC. As protein: CASSLQGRHPPQETQYF.